This TCR beta chain was documented in a study of Ad26.COV2.S vaccination and SARS-CoV-2 variants. Study in general: Of the COV1001 trial arms, the Ad26.COV2.S arm included the donor. Dosing was one shot or two shots 56 days apart. Study results and caveats: Analyses of TCR breadth and depth may have underestimated total T cell responses. Vaccinees showed greater spike-specific TCR breadth than placebo recipients.

Produced via immunoSEQ multiplex PCR; TCRdb's table is partial and in-frame only. The sample records hundreds of thousands of clones, about 89% being singletons. Regarding treatment: around 19 received Ad26.COV2.S at low or high dose, single or two shots; five or six received placebo; per-sample allocation not given. Collection of the samples took place on day 63 after the first injection of vaccine or placebo. The sample holds many counts of this clone. Antigen specificity is unknown. In germline, CDR1 is MNHEY, CDR2 SMNVEV (reference sequence). The V gene lost 7 bases and the J gene lost 2 bases, with 17 bases spanning the gap. The CDR3 covers 16 residues.

The chain couples TRBV27 to TRBJ2-2; D gene ambiguous. The sequence was collected from a person aged 18-65 years who received the Ad26.COV2.S COVID-19 vaccine or a placebo. The input for sequencing was peripheral blood, taken in a trial of Ad26.COV2.S vaccine versus placebo. The CDR3 DNA is TGTGCCAGCACTACACAGAGTTTGCTCAACACCGGGGAGCTGTTTTTT. This sequence encodes CASTTQSLLNTGELFF.